This T cell receptor beta chain derives from a study of blood T cells in healthy people across ages. Per germline, CDR1 SGHTA and CDR2 FQGNSA. This CDR3 contains 14 residues. V lost 4 bases, J lost 4 bases, and 12 bases lay in between. Through a sample-barcoded 5' primer and a J-beta primer mix, a second PCR was run for about 6 to 11 cycles. One entry per CDR3 protein, called by TCRdb with MiXCR from the 5' RACE reads. In the table there are some 550,000 distinct CDR3 sequences, 45% to 55% of which are singletons. Each of the donors had ten milliliters of peripheral blood drawn into EDTA-treated Vacutainer tubes.

Sequences were obtained from blood. The chain uses TRBV7-2 and TRBJ2-3; D is perhaps TRBD1 or TRBD2 (5 bases each). The sequence came from a man of 80 years or more in good health. CDR3 coding DNA: TGTGCCAGCAGCTCCCGGGACCGACCAGATACGCAGTATTTT. It codes for CASSSRDRPDTQYF.